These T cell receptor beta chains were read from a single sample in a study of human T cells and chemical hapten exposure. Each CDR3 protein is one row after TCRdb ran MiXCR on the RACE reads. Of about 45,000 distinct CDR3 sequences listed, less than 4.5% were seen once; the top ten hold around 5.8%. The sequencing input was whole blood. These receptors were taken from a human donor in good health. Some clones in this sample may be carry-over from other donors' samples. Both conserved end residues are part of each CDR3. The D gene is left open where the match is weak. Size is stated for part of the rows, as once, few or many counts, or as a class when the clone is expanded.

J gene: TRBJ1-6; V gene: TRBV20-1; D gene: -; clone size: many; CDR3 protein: CSARSLLELGSHSPLHF; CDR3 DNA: TGCAGTGCTAGAAGTTTGTTAGAACTAGGGTCGCATTCACCCCTCCACTTT
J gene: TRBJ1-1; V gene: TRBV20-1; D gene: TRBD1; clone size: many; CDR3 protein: CSALRGDRANTEAFF; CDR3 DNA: TGCAGTGCCCTAAGGGGCGACAGGGCGAACACTGAAGCTTTCTTT
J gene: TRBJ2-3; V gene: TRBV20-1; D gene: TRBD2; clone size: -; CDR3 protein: CSAGGSAGERQDTQYF; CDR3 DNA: TGCAGTGCTGGGGGGTCGGCGGGGGAGCGGCAAGATACGCAGTATTTT
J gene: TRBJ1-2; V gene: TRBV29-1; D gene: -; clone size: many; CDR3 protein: CSVHPGGRAGYGYTF; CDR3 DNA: TGCAGCGTCCATCCAGGAGGCAGGGCCGGTTATGGCTACACCTTC
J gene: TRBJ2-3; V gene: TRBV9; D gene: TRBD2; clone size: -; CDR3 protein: CASSVESSGSTDTQYF; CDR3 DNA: TGTGCCAGCAGCGTAGAAAGTAGCGGGAGCACAGATACGCAGTATTTT
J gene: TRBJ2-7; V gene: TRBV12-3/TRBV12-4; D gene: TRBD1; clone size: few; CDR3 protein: CASSRQGGLGEQYF; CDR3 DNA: TGTGCCAGCAGCCGACAGGGGGGCTTGGGGGAGCAGTACTTC
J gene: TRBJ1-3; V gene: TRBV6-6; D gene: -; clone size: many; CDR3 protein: CASSPQSSGNTIYF; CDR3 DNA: TGTGCCAGCAGCCCACAGAGCTCTGGAAACACCATATATTTT
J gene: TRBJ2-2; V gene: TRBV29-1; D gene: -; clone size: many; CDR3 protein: CSATEQGYGELFF; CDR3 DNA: TGCAGCGCGACGGAACAGGGCTACGGGGAGCTGTTTTTT
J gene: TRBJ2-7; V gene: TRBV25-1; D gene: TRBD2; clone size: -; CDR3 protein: CASSESGSGRYEQYF; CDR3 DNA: TGTGCCAGCAGTGAATCGGGTAGCGGGAGGTACGAGCAGTACTTC
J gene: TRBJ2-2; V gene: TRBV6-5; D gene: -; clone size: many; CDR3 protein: CASSPTGPRVGELFF; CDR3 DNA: TGTGCCAGCAGTCCGACAGGTCCCCGGGTCGGGGAGCTGTTTTTT
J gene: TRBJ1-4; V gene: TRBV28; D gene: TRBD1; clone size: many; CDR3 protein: CASRRQGTNEKLFF; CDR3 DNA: TGTGCCAGCAGGCGACAGGGAACTAATGAAAAACTGTTTTTT
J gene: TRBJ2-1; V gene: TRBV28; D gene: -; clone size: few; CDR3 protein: CASGGSSYNEQFF; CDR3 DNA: TGTGCCAGTGGAGGGAGCTCCTACAATGAGCAGTTCTTC
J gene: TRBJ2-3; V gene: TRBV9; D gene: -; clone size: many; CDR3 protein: CASSPTGAMTDTQYF; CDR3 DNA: TGTGCCAGCAGCCCCACGGGGGCAATGACAGATACGCAGTATTTT
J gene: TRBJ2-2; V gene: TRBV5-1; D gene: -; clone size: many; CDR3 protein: CASSLRGTGTGELFF; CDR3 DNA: TGCGCCAGCAGCCTTAGGGGGACGGGCACCGGGGAGCTGTTTTTT
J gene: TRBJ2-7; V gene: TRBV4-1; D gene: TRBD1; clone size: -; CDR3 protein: CASSQDDRGREQYF; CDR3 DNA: TGCGCCAGCAGCCAAGATGACAGGGGGCGCGAGCAGTACTTC
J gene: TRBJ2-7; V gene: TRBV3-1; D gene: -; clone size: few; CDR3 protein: CASSPEEGSLWEQYF; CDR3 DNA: TGTGCCAGCAGCCCAGAAGAGGGATCCTTGTGGGAGCAGTACTTC
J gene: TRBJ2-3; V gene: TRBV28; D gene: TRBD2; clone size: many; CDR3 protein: CASSWTSGSLRGTDTQYF; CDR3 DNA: TGTGCCAGCAGTTGGACTAGCGGGAGCTTGAGGGGCACAGATACGCAGTATTTT
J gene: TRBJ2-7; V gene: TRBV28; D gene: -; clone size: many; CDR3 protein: CASSLIMAGPKSSYEQYF; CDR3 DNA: TGTGCCAGCAGTTTAATAATGGCGGGACCGAAAAGCTCCTACGAGCAGTACTTC
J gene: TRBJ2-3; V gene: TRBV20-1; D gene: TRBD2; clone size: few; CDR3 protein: CSARERTSLTDTQYF; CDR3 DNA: TGCAGTGCTAGGGAAAGGACTAGCCTCACAGATACGCAGTATTTT
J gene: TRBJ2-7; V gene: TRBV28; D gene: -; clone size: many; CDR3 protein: CASGGEQYF; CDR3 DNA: TGTGCCAGCGGGGGCGAGCAGTACTTC
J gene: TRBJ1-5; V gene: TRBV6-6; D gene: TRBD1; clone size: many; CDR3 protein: CASSFGQGRAQPQHF; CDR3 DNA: TGTGCCAGCAGTTTTGGACAGGGGAGGGCTCAGCCCCAGCATTTT
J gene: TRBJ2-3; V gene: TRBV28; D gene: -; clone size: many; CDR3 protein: CASSLATGTGYTDTQYF; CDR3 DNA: TGTGCCAGCAGTTTAGCAACCGGGACGGGCTACACAGATACGCAGTATTTT
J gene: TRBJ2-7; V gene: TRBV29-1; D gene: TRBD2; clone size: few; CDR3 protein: CSVVAGVPYEQYF; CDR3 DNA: TGCAGCGTTGTTGCGGGAGTGCCCTACGAGCAGTACTTC
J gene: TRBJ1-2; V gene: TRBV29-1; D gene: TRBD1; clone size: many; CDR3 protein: CSVDGQGSGGYTF; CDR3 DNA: TGCAGCGTCGATGGACAGGGGAGCGGTGGCTACACCTTC
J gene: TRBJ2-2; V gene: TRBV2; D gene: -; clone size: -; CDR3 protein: CASSSAGGSNTGELFF; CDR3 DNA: TGTGCCAGCAGCTCCGCCGGCGGGTCGAACACCGGGGAGCTGTTTTTT
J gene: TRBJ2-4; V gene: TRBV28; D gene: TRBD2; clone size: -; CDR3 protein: CASSLAGGGGDIQYF; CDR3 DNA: TGTGCCAGCAGTTTAGCGGGAGGTGGGGGAGACATTCAGTACTTC
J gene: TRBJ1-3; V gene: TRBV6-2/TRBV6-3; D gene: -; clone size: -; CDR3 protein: CASSYVAGNIGNTIYF; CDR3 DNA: TGTGCCAGCAGTTACGTCGCAGGGAATATTGGAAACACCATATATTTT
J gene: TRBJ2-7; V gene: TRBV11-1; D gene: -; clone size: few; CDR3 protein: CASSLLWGSPYEQYF; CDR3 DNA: TGTGCCAGCAGCCTACTCTGGGGGAGTCCCTACGAGCAGTACTTC
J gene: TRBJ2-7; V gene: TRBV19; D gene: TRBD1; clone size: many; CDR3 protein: CASATRAHTGDEQYF; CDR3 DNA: TGTGCCAGTGCAACGAGGGCCCACACAGGGGATGAGCAGTACTTC
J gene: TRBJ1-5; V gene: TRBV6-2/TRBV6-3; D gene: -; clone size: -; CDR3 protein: CASSHGDTLRKEPQHF; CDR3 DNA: TGTGCCAGCAGTCATGGGGACACCCTTCGGAAGGAGCCCCAGCATTTT
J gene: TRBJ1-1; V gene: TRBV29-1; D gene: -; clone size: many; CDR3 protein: CSVGLRRRPEAFF; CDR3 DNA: TGCAGCGTTGGTCTTAGACGGCGGCCGGAAGCTTTCTTT